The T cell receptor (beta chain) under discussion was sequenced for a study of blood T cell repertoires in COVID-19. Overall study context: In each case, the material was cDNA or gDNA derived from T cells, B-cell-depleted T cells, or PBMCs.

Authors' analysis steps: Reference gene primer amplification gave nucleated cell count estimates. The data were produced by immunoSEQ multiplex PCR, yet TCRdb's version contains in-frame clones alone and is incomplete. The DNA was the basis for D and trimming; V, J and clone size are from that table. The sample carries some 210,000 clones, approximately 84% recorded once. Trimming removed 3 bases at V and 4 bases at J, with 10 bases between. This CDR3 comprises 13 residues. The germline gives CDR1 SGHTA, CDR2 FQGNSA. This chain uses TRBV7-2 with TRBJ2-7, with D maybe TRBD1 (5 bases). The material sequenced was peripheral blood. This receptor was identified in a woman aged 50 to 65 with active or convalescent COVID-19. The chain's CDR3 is CASSLEGAYEQYF. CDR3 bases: TGTGCCAGCAGCTTGGAAGGGGCGTACGAGCAGTACTTC.